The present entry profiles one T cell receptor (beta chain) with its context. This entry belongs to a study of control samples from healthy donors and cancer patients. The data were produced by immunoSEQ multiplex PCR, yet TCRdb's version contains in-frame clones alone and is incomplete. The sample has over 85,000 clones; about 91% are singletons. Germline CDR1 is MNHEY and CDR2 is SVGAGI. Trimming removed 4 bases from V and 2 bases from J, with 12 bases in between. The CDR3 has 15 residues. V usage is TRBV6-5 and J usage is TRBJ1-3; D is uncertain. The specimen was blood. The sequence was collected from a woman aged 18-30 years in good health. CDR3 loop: CASSSSDIAGNTIYF. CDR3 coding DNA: TGTGCCAGCAGTTCTTCCGACATAGCTGGAAACACCATATATTTT.